Below are 18 T cell receptor beta chains sequenced from a single sample in a study of blood T cell repertoires in COVID-19. Assay: immunoSEQ multiplex PCR; the TCRdb copy retains only in-frame clones and omits some. Of 400,000 to 500,000 clones detected, 70% to 90% appear once; the ten largest clones hold roughly 1.4%. Sequencing input: PBMCs or T cells enriched from blood (not recorded which). These receptor sequences come from a young woman who had been exposed to COVID-19.

V usage is TRBV18 and J usage is TRBJ2-1; 7 nucleotides line up with TRBD1. The CDR3 consists of 15 residues. Germline CDR1 reads KGHSH; CDR2 reads LQKENI. V was pared by 6 bases and J by 6 bases, with 11 bases of the junction left unmatched. The CDR3 spells CASSPSRQGSNEQFF. The DNA for the CDR3 is TGTGCCAGCTCCCCAAGCCGACAGGGATCCAATGAGCAGTTCTTC.

The chain is built from TRBV28 and TRBJ2-7, with D hard to call. V was cut by 6 bases and J by 0 bases, with 12 bases left in between. From germline, CDR1 is MDHEN and CDR2 SYDVKM. The CDR3 has 14 amino acids. CDR3 DNA: TGTGCCAGCAGCTCCTTATCCTTCTCCTACGAGCAGTACTTC. Its protein product is CASSSLSFSYEQYF.

Here the CDR3 DNA reads TGTGCCTGGGCCTCCGGGGGGTCCTATAATTCACCCCTCCACTTT. Encoded protein: CAWASGGSYNSPLHF. The chain uses TRBV30 and TRBJ1-6, with D perhaps matching TRBD1 (5 bases). The V end was cut by 5 bases, the J end by 1 base, with 12 bases between. Germline lookup yields CDR1 GTSNPN and CDR2 SVGIG (reference sequence). CDR3 length: 15 amino acids.

The V gene is TRBV28, the J gene TRBJ1-3, with 8 bases matching TRBD1. The CDR3 extends over 15 amino acids. Trimming at V came to 6 bases and at J to 2 bases, leaving 6 bases not matched to a gene. Germline assignment: CDR1 MDHEN and CDR2 SYDVKM. Written as DNA, the CDR3 is TGTGCCAGCAGGTCCGACAGGGGAACTGGAAACACCATATATTTT. As protein: CASRSDRGTGNTIYF.

The rearrangement uses TRBV7-8 and TRBJ2-2; D gene ambiguous. Per germline, CDR1 SGHVS and CDR2 FQNEAQ. The ends were cut back, 1 base at V and 5 bases at J, with 5 bases in the middle. The CDR3 is 13 residues long. The CDR3 nucleotides read TGTGCCAGCAGCTTAGTTTCAACCGGGGAGCTGTTTTTT. Protein: CASSLVSTGELFF. Together with reference TRBV7-8 and TRBJ2-2, the CDR3 gives the full variable domain: GAGVSQSPRYKVAKRGQDVALRCDPISGHVSLFWYQQALGQGPEFLTYFQNEAQLDKSGLPSDRFFAERPEGSVSTLKIQRTQQEDSAVYLCASSLVSTGELFFGEGSRLTVL.

V and J are TRBV4-3 and TRBJ1-1, with D possibly being TRBD1 (6 bases). CDR3 length: 17 amino acids. V lost 0 bases and J lost 5, with 19 bases in between. Germline assignment: CDR1 LGHNA and CDR2 YSLEER. The CDR3 DNA is TGCGCCAGCAGCCAAGAGGCGAGGGGACAATGGAAAACTGAAGCTTTCTTT. Translated, it gives CASSQEARGQWKTEAFF.

The chain combines TRBV19 with TRBJ2-5; 14 nucleotides align to TRBD2. J gave up 9 bases and V 4 bases, and 10 bases lay outside the gene matches. CDR3 length equals 16 residues. CDR1 LNHDA and CDR2 SQIVND come from the germline V gene (reference sequence). This chain's CDR3 is CASSTPGLAGGEAQYF. CDR3 nucleotide sequence: TGTGCCAGTAGTACCCCTGGACTAGCGGGGGGTGAGGCCCAGTACTTC.

J is TRBJ1-1 and V is TRBV7-9; a weak D match, TRBD1 (6 bases). CDR3 length: 12 residues. The V end lost 1 base, the J end lost 11 bases, and 11 bases lay between the germline ends. CDR1 is SEHNR and CDR2 is FQNEAQ in the germline V gene (reference sequence). The CDR3 DNA follows: TGTGCCAGCAGCTTAGAAAGGGGGAGTGCTTTCTTT. Amino acids: CASSLERGSAFF.

The chain couples TRBV3-1 (or the pseudogene TRBV3-2) to TRBJ2-1; a possible D gene is TRBD2 (6 bases). The V gene's germline CDR1 is LGHDT and CDR2 YNNKEL (reference sequence). Between the trimmed V and J ends, which lost 0 bases and 0 bases, there was a span of 12 bases. The CDR3 contains 17 residues. DNA of the CDR3: TGTGCCAGCAGCCAAGATTTAGGGACTGGCTCCTACAATGAGCAGTTCTTC. Translating gives CASSQDLGTGSYNEQFF.

The chain combines TRBV19 with TRBJ2-7, with 7 bases aligning to TRBD2. CDR1 LNHDA and CDR2 SQIVND come from the germline V gene (reference sequence). The CDR3 loop spans 16 amino acids. V lost 5 bases, J lost 4 bases, and 14 bases stayed unmatched. CDR3 region: CASSRSLWGSGYEQYF. CDR3 bases: TGTGCCAGTAGTCGATCATTATGGGGTAGCGGGTACGAGCAGTACTTC.

Only one count was recorded for this clone. This chain joins TRBV19 and TRBJ1-2; D call uncertain. The CDR3 runs to 14 residues. Germline assignment: CDR1 LNHDA and CDR2 SQIVND (reference sequence). V was shortened by 7 bases and J by 4 bases, with 16 bases between the two germline ends. The DNA for the CDR3 is TGTGCCAGTACCACGAGATCGGGAACCTATGGCTACACCTTC. Protein product: CASTTRSGTYGYTF. Using reference TRBV19 and TRBJ1-2 for the parts outside the CDR3, the full variable domain is DGGITQSPKYLFRKEGQNVTLSCEQNLNHDAMYWYRQDPGQGLRLIYYSQIVNDFQKGDIAEGYSVSREKKESFPLTVTSAQKNPTAFYLCASTTRSGTYGYTFGSGTRLTVV.

This rearrangement joins TRBV5-1 to TRBJ2-7; 12 bases map to TRBD1. V was clipped by 0 bases and J by 5 bases; unmatched bases: 3. Germline V gene data show CDR1 as SGHRS and CDR2 as YFSETQ. This CDR3 region has 15 residues. CDR3 in amino acids: CASSLAGQGANEQYF. The CDR3 bases are TGCGCCAGCAGCTTGGCGGGACAGGGGGCCAACGAGCAGTACTTC.

A note on this clone: The same CDR3 is also encoded by other DNA sequences in this sample. V is TRBV15 and J is TRBJ2-1, with D possibly being TRBD2 (6 bases). V was clipped by 3 bases and J by 0 bases, with 6 bases between them. This CDR3 contains 14 residues. The germline CDR1 and CDR2 sequences are LNHNV and YYDKDF (reference sequence). CDR3 sequence (DNA): TGTGCCACCAGCAGCGGGAGCTCCTACAATGAGCAGTTCTTC. Its protein is CATSSGSSYNEQFF.

The gene calls are TRBV10-2 and TRBJ2-7; a possible D gene is TRBD1 (6 bases). This CDR3 has 11 residues. Trimming shortened V by 8 bases and J by 7 bases, and 12 bases separated the two germline ends. Germline loops: CDR1 WSHSY, CDR2 SAAADI. The CDR3 spells CASQGSGEQYF. In nucleotides, the CDR3 is TGCGCCAGCCAGGGGTCCGGAGAGCAGTACTTC.

The chain recombines TRBV28 with TRBJ1-2, with 8 bases that match TRBD1. This CDR3 comprises 12 residues. Germline V gene lookup returns CDR1 MDHEN and CDR2 SYDVKM. Trimming took 8 bases from V and 3 from J; bases not matched to a gene: 2. CDR3 protein: CASWGQDYGYTF. CDR3 nucleotide sequence: TGTGCCAGCTGGGGACAGGACTATGGCTACACCTTC.

The chain uses TRBV7-7 and TRBJ2-2; TRBD1 matches 7 bases. This CDR3 region has 16 residues. Germline V gene data show CDR1 as SSHAT and CDR2 as FNYEAQ (reference sequence). CDR3 in DNA: TGTGCTAGGGACCGGTCGGGACAGACAAACACCGGGGAGCTGTTTTTT. Amino acids: CARDRSGQTNTGELFF. The full variable domain, rest sourced from reference TRBV7-7 and TRBJ2-2, is GAGVSQSPRYKVTKRGQDVTLRCDPISSHATLYWYQQALGQGPEFLTYFNYEAQPDKSGLPSDRFSAERPEGSISTLTIQRTEQRDSAMYRCARDRSGQTNTGELFFGEGSRLTVL.

The CDR3 region has the DNA TGTGCCAGCAGCCCAGACAGGGGGTTGGGGGGAGCTTTCTTT. It yields the protein CASSPDRGLGGAFF. The chain combines TRBV7-2 with TRBJ1-1; TRBD1 aligns across 9 bases. The germline V gene has CDR1 SGHTA and CDR2 FQGNSA. V was pared by 5 bases and J by 10 bases, with 11 bases of the junction left unmatched. The CDR3 runs to 14 residues.

The chain uses TRBV29-1 and TRBJ2-7; tentative D call: TRBD1 (7 bases). The CDR3 has 14 residues. V shed 7 bases and J shed 5 bases, with 21 bases lying between them. Germline-derived CDR1 and CDR2 are SQVTM and ANQGSEA. CDR3 DNA sequence: TGCAGCGCCCTTAGACAGGGAGGAGTGGACGAGCAGTACTTC. It specifies CSALRQGGVDEQYF.